Each of the 17 T cell receptor beta chains below was sequenced from the same sample in a study of blood T cell repertoires in COVID-19. Clones were sequenced by immunoSEQ multiplex PCR, and TCRdb holds only the in-frame ones, with some missing. The table has about 48,000 clones, roughly 77% seen once. Sequencing input: peripheral blood. Every receptor here comes from a human donor with active or convalescent COVID-19. The donor label of this sample is uncertain.

The chain carries TRBV29-1 and TRBJ2-7; TRBD2 matches 8 bases. With 3 bases clipped from V and 2 bases from J, the junction kept 9 bases outside the gene matches. CDR1 and CDR2 from the germline V gene are SQVTM and ANQGSEA. The CDR3 covers 15 residues. CDR3 amino acids: CSVDSEAGGTYEQYF. The CDR3, as DNA: TGCAGCGTTGATTCGGAGGCGGGAGGTACCTACGAGCAGTACTTC.

This clone was seen only once. The chain joins TRBV19 to TRBJ2-7, with 11 bases identical to TRBD2. CDR3 length: 16 amino acids. V dropped 4 bases and J dropped 2; count of bases not matched to a gene: 7. CDR1 and CDR2 (germline): LNHDA, SQIVND (reference sequence). Here the CDR3 reads CASSTDGTSGTYEQYF. For the CDR3, the DNA is TGTGCCAGTAGTACCGACGGGACTAGCGGTACCTACGAGCAGTACTTC.

In this sample, this clone turned up a few times. This chain connects TRBV14 to TRBJ1-6, with D hard to call. Germline CDR1 and CDR2: SGHDN and FVKESK. The CDR3 totals 13 residues. V lost 7 bases, J lost 6 bases, and 10 bases lay in between. CDR3 sequence reads: CASNPGFNSPLHF. The CDR3, as DNA: TGTGCCAGCAACCCGGGGTTTAATTCACCCCTCCACTTT.

The chain employs TRBV27 and TRBJ2-3; D gene uncertain. The CDR3 has 13 amino acids. Germline V CDR1 and CDR2: MNHEY, SMNVEV (reference sequence). V lost 6 bases to trimming and J lost 4 bases, with 11 bases between them. CDR3 sequence (DNA): TGTGCCAGCAGACCCGACTGGGCAGATACGCAGTATTTT. This codes for CASRPDWADTQYF.

In its sample, this clone was seen once. The gene calls are TRBV19 and TRBJ2-2, with D perhaps TRBD2 (6 bases). CDR1 and CDR2 (germline): LNHDA, SQIVND (reference sequence). CDR3 length: 15 amino acids. With 3 bases removed from V and 6 bases from J, the gap between germline ends came to 14 bases. In nucleotides, the CDR3 is TGTGCCAGTAGTATGGTTCAGGGCGGGGCCGGGGAGCTGTTTTTT. It encodes CASSMVQGGAGELFF.

This clone was found a few times. CDR3 bases: TGCGCCAGCAGCCAGGTACCGGGACAGGGGTCTGAAAAACTGTTTTTT. The encoded protein is CASSQVPGQGSEKLFF. The chain carries TRBV4-1 and TRBJ1-4, with 10 bases matching TRBD1. This CDR3 has 16 amino acids. Germline V gene data show CDR1 as MGHRA and CDR2 as YSYEKL. The V and J ends lost 3 bases and 7 bases, in that order; junction bases with no gene match: 8.

The genes are TRBV10-3 and TRBJ2-1; 10 bases are shared with TRBD2. Germline V lookup: CDR1 ENHRY, CDR2 SYGVKD. Unmatched junction bases numbered 10, after V lost 2 bases and J lost 9 bases. The CDR3 runs to 16 residues. The CDR3 DNA sequence: TGTGCCATCAGTGAGGGTGCTAGCGGGAGCGGGGGTGAGCAGTTCTTC. Translated, it gives CAISEGASGSGGEQFF.

On this clone: The junction does not match germline at one end; this may be a read error. The V and J genes are TRBV11-2 and TRBJ1-6, with D uncertain. This CDR3 is 14 amino acids long. CDR1 is SGHAT and CDR2 is FQNNGV in the germline V gene. The CDR3 coding sequence is TGTGCCAGCAGCTTAGGGTCCTATCATTCACCCCTCCACTTT. Protein: CASSLGSYHSPLHF.

V is TRBV7-2 and J is TRBJ2-5; D is unresolved. Deletions cut 5 bases from V and 4 bases from J, with 5 bases between. CDR3 length: 11 residues. Looked up from germline, CDR1 is SGHTA and CDR2 is FQGNSA. As DNA, the CDR3 is TGTGCCAGCAGCCCGCGAGAGACCCAGTACTTC. This sequence encodes CASSPRETQYF.

J is TRBJ2-7 and V is TRBV9, with D unresolved. This CDR3 region has 15 residues. Germline assignment: CDR1 SGDLS and CDR2 YYNGEE. V was pared by 0 bases and J by 0 bases, with 10 bases between. Here the CDR3 reads CASSVASESSYEQYF. For the CDR3, the DNA is TGTGCCAGCAGCGTAGCCAGCGAGAGCTCCTACGAGCAGTACTTC.

The J gene is TRBJ1-1, the V gene TRBV3-1 (or the pseudogene TRBV3-2); possibly TRBD1 for D (6 bases). The CDR3 sequence is 13 residues long. Germline V gene sequence: CDR1 LGHDT, CDR2 YNNKEL (reference sequence). Trimming took off 2 bases at V and 6 bases at J, with 10 bases between the two ends. The CDR3 loop is CASSQFTGSEAFF. The CDR3 nucleotides read TGTGCCAGCAGCCAATTTACAGGGTCTGAAGCTTTCTTT.

This chain joins TRBV10-3 and TRBJ2-2; TRBD2 is a possible D gene (6 bases). V was pared by 11 bases and J by 4 bases, with 20 bases between. CDR1 ENHRY and CDR2 SYGVKD come from the germline V gene. This CDR3 has 15 residues. CDR3: CAAHSREFGTGELFF. The CDR3 DNA reads as TGTGCCGCTCACTCTCGGGAGTTCGGCACCGGGGAGCTGTTTTTT.

The chain uses TRBV19 and TRBJ2-1; a possible D gene is TRBD2 (9 bases). V lost 3 bases and J 6 bases, leaving 27 bases between the germline ends. From germline, CDR1 is LNHDA and CDR2 SQIVND (reference sequence). The CDR3 has 19 amino acids. For the CDR3, the DNA is TGTGCCAGTAGTATCCGGGGACAGGAACTAGCGGGCCGCCTCAATGAGCAGTTCTTC. Translating it yields CASSIRGQELAGRLNEQFF.

The CDR3 bases are TGTGCCAGCAGTGACTCGGCTAGCATTAGCACAGATACGCAGTATTTT. It specifies CASSDSASISTDTQYF. This rearrangement joins TRBV6-4 to TRBJ2-3, with a weak D call TRBD2 (5 bases). Germline V lookup: CDR1 MRHNA, CDR2 SNTAGT. The CDR3 totals 16 residues. V lost 0 bases to trimming and J lost 0 bases, with 10 bases between them.

This clone was seen just once. This sequence joins TRBV7-7 and TRBJ2-1; 7 positions match TRBD1. The CDR3 loop spans 14 amino acids. The junction had 9 bases not matched to a gene; V was cut back by 4 bases and J by 9 bases. Germline CDR1 SSHAT, CDR2 FNYEAQ (reference sequence). CDR3 amino acids: CASSSRDRGGEQFF. The CDR3 DNA sequence: TGTGCCAGCAGCTCCCGGGACAGAGGGGGTGAGCAGTTCTTC.

The chain joins TRBV21-1 to TRBJ2-1; the tabulated D call, TRBD1, remains unverified against the DNA. TRBV21-1 is designated a pseudogene. The CDR3 has 15 amino acids. CDR3 region: CASPGQRGPYNEQFF. Written as DNA, the CDR3 is TGTGCCAGCCCCGGGCAAAGGGGGCCCTACAATGAGCAGTTCTTC.

Concerning this clone: Relative to the germline gene, one junction end is altered; a read error may explain this. The genes are TRBV27 and TRBJ1-6; D is possibly TRBD1 (5 bases). This CDR3 region has 15 residues. Germline V CDR1 and CDR2: MNHEY, SMNVEV (reference sequence). In DNA form, the CDR3 reads TGTGCCAGCAGCTACCGGGAGGACATCAATTTACCCCTCCACTTT. The encoded protein is CASSYREDINLPLHF.